This is a list of T cell receptor beta chains from one sample in a study of post-analysis software for immune sequencing data. MiXCR was run by TCRdb on the PCR reads, yielding one entry per CDR3 protein. The sample holds approximately 770,000 distinct CDR3 sequences, 40% to 55% seen once. The sequenced material came from blood. The receptor source for this set is a girl aged 5 to 17 with multiple sclerosis. The CDR3 runs from the conserved cysteine through the conserved F or W. The D gene is left open where the match is weak. Only some rows state a clone size, as once, few, many or a class for expanded clones.

V: TRBV29-1; J: TRBJ1-2; size: NA; D: TRBD1; DNA: TGCAGCGTTGATCACAGGGGAGTTGATGGCTACACCTTC; CDR3: CSVDHRGVDGYTF
V: TRBV7-9; J: TRBJ2-1; size: few; D: TRBD1; DNA: TGTGCCAGCATACTTTTACAGGGGAATGAGCAGTTCTTC; CDR3: CASILLQGNEQFF
V: TRBV9; J: TRBJ2-1; size: few; D: TRBD2; DNA: TGTGCCAGCAGCGCCGTGACTAGCGGGAGAAACAATGAGCAGTTCTTC; CDR3: CASSAVTSGRNNEQFF
V: TRBV4-3; J: TRBJ2-1; size: NA; D: NA; DNA: TGCGCCAGCAGAACCGGGGCGGGGGCATACAATGAGCAGTTCTTC; CDR3: CASRTGAGAYNEQFF
V: TRBV11-3; J: TRBJ2-5; size: NA; D: NA; DNA: TGTGCCAGCAGCTTAGGGAGCATCCAAGAGACCCAGTACTTC; CDR3: CASSLGSIQETQYF
V: TRBV5-1; J: TRBJ1-1; size: NA; D: NA; DNA: TGCGCCAGCTGCCCGGATGGACTGAACACTGAAGCTTTCTTT; CDR3: CASCPDGLNTEAFF
V: TRBV10-1; J: TRBJ2-3; size: NA; D: NA; DNA: TGCGCCAGCAGTGAGTCCGGCCCAGATACGCAGTATTTT; CDR3: CASSESGPDTQYF
V: TRBV4-3; J: TRBJ2-1; size: NA; D: TRBD2; DNA: TGCGCCAGCAGCCAAGCGATGGTAGCGGGAGGGGATGAGCAGTTCTTC; CDR3: CASSQAMVAGGDEQFF
V: TRBV27; J: TRBJ2-3; size: few; D: NA; DNA: TGTGCCAGCAGTATATTCTCCGCGCGAGATACGCAGTATTTT; CDR3: CASSIFSARDTQYF
V: TRBV30; J: TRBJ1-2; size: few; D: NA; DNA: TGTGCCTGGATTGACAGTTATGGCTACACCTTC; CDR3: CAWIDSYGYTF
V: TRBV28; J: TRBJ2-1; size: NA; D: TRBD2; DNA: TGTGCCAGCAGCCCGACTAGCGGGAGAGTCTATGAGCAGTTCTTC; CDR3: CASSPTSGRVYEQFF
V: TRBV20-1; J: TRBJ2-7; size: few; D: NA; DNA: TGCAGTGCTAGAGATGAATGGGCGCCTACCGAGCAGTACTTC; CDR3: CSARDEWAPTEQYF
V: TRBV20-1; J: TRBJ2-2; size: NA; D: NA; DNA: TGCAGTGCTGGACCAAGGACAGGGAGGGCCGGGGAGCTGTTTTTT; CDR3: CSAGPRTGRAGELFF
V: TRBV24-1; J: TRBJ2-5; size: NA; D: NA; DNA: TGTGCCACCAGTGATTTGAAGCGGGTAACCTACAATGAGCAGTACTTC; CDR3: CATSDLKRVTYNEQYF
V: TRBV4-1; J: TRBJ2-7; size: NA; D: NA; DNA: TGCGCCAGCAGCCAAGAACGGCAGTTCTACGAGCAGTACTTC; CDR3: CASSQERQFYEQYF
V: TRBV2; J: TRBJ1-1; size: NA; D: NA; DNA: TGTGCCAGCAGTGCCCTTAGGGGTGGTACTGAAGCTTTCTTT; CDR3: CASSALRGGTEAFF
V: TRBV20-1; J: TRBJ2-1; size: NA; D: NA; DNA: TGCAGTGCTAGAGTAGCCCCGAGCTCCTACAATGAGCAGTTCTTC; CDR3: CSARVAPSSYNEQFF
V: TRBV3-1; J: TRBJ2-5; size: NA; D: TRBD2; DNA: TGTGCCAGCAGCCAAGATTGGGGTGGACTAGGGATTCATGAGCAGTACTTC; CDR3: CASSQDWGGLGIHEQYF